The present entry profiles one T cell receptor (beta chain) with its context. Its antigen is unknown. Study-wide results and limits: The TCR gene usage of tumor memory CD4+ T cells clustered together with blood and lymph node memory CD4+ cells and with lymph node naive CD4+ cells. Whole repertoires were not studied in the larger cohort, only one V-J beta rearrangement.

Constant-region reverse primers amplified full-length variable regions, followed by semi-nested Nested Universal Primer A PCR. MiXCR was run by TCRdb on the 5' RACE reads, yielding one entry per CDR3 protein. The sample consists of some 37,000 distinct CDR3 sequences, 15% to 20% of them appearing once. The CDR3 contains 16 residues. Trimming took 2 bases from V and 6 from J, leaving 18 bases between them. Germline V CDR1 and CDR2: MGHRA, YSYEKL. This rearrangement joins TRBV4-1 to TRBJ2-3; D may be TRBD2 (5 bases). The clonotype originates from a female donor with breast cancer. The sequencing input was naive CD4+ T cells sorted from a lymph node. Subset in this sample: naive CD4+ T cells, CD4+CD45RA+CD25-. DNA of the CDR3: TGCGCCAGCAGCCAACTAGATATCCTAGCCTACGATACGCAGTATTTT. Translation: CASSQLDILAYDTQYF.